The rows below give T cell receptor beta chains drawn from one sample of a study of CD8 T cells in ankylosing spondylitis. TCRdb fed the 5' RACE reads into MiXCR, producing one record per CDR3 protein. Seen here are 250,000 to 400,000 distinct CDR3 sequences, roughly 10% observed once, and the top ten hold about a tenth. Specimen: blood, either unsorted or a sorted T cell fraction (not recorded which). The receptors were gathered from a female donor with ankylosing spondylitis or in good health (not recorded which). The CDR3 runs from the conserved cysteine through the conserved F or W.

CDR3 protein: CSARSPGRAKNIQYF; V gene: TRBV20-1
CDR3 protein: CASSVVGTGELFF; V gene: TRBV9
CDR3 protein: CASSDHPGVPRYEQYF; V gene: TRBV25-1
CDR3 protein: CASSYTGQETQYF; V gene: TRBV6-5
CDR3 protein: CASSQDLRLAGGGVTDTQYF; V gene: TRBV3-1
CDR3 protein: CASNMDGAYEQYF; V gene: TRBV7-8
CDR3 protein: CASNPTEAGANVLTF; V gene: TRBV5-1
CDR3 protein: CATSIPTSPFSYNEQFF; V gene: TRBV15
CDR3 protein: CSVRGRMNTEAFF; V gene: TRBV29-1
CDR3 protein: CASSSSGLSSTDTQYF; V gene: TRBV7-9
CDR3 protein: CATRTLPEYGYTF; V gene: TRBV2
CDR3 protein: CASSIGTGGKETQYF; V gene: TRBV27
CDR3 protein: CASSQGERDQETQYF; V gene: TRBV4-2
CDR3 protein: CASTLMGGAQYGYTF; V gene: TRBV5-1
CDR3 protein: CASSLDQGVYGYTF; V gene: TRBV7-2
CDR3 protein: CASSQGTGNTIYF; V gene: TRBV3-1
CDR3 protein: CASSLGGWGVDQPQHF; V gene: TRBV7-9
CDR3 protein: CSVADRVAYEQYF; V gene: TRBV29-1
CDR3 protein: CASSPQGGTEAFF; V gene: TRBV18
CDR3 protein: CASSQGVGTYNEQFF; V gene: TRBV4-3
CDR3 protein: CAIYEGQGDYGYTF; V gene: TRBV10-3
CDR3 protein: CAISEVGTGTGELFF; V gene: TRBV10-3
CDR3 protein: CASSLGGQKNTGELFF; V gene: TRBV5-1
CDR3 protein: CASSLIESSYNEQFF; V gene: TRBV7-8
CDR3 protein: CASSLDPANYNEQFF; V gene: TRBV5-1
CDR3 protein: CATSRQGRDYEQYF; V gene: TRBV15
CDR3 protein: CASSSMDSTDTQYF; V gene: TRBV11-3
CDR3 protein: CASSYVNTGYGAFF; V gene: TRBV5-5
CDR3 protein: CASRPGATNEKLFF; V gene: TRBV12-3/TRBV12-4
CDR3 protein: CASSLGGIAGGPEQFF; V gene: TRBV7-2